Below, 30 T cell receptor beta chains from the same sample are listed, as sequenced in a study of human T cells and chemical hapten exposure. Stated time point: patch test 2, 6 weeks after DPC sensitization. The treatment is: therapeutic diphenylcyclopropenone sensitization with weekly scalp DPC. TCRdb reprocessed the RACE reads via MiXCR and lists one record per CDR3 protein. The sample has approximately 89,000 distinct CDR3 sequences; about 6.6% are singletons. Here the sequenced sample was whole blood, taken in connection with sensitization to the hapten diphenylcyclopropenone (DPC). These receptors originate from a woman between 25 and 40 years old with alopecia areata. Some clones in this sample may be carry-over from other donors' samples.

J is TRBJ2-2 and V is TRBV5-1; perhaps TRBD1 as D (5 bases). Germline V gene data show CDR1 as SGHRS and CDR2 as YFSETQ. The CDR3 totals 16 residues. V shed 0 bases and J shed 0 bases, with 9 bases lying between them. CDR3 coding DNA: TGCGCCAGCAGCTTGGTTCAGGGCTCGAACACCGGGGAGCTGTTTTTT. Its protein product is CASSLVQGSNTGELFF.

At least ten counts were recorded for this clonotype. The chain couples TRBV5-1 to TRBJ2-7; D may be TRBD2 (8 bases). CDR3 length: 14 residues. V was clipped by 0 bases and J by 13 bases, with 20 bases between them. Germline V CDR1 and CDR2: SGHRS, YFSETQ. The CDR3 DNA sequence: TGCGCCAGCAGCTTGGCGGGAGGGGGCGAATCTCGATACTTC. Amino acid sequence: CASSLAGGGESRYF. Using reference TRBV5-1 and TRBJ2-7 for the parts outside the CDR3, the full variable domain is KAGVTQTPRYLIKTRGQQVTLSCSPISGHRSVSWYQQTPGQGLQFLFEYFSETQRNKGNFPGRFSGRQFSNSRSEMNVSTLELGDSALYLCASSLAGGGESRYFGPGTRLTVT.

This clonotype was seen repeatedly, ten times or more. The chain uses TRBV5-5 and TRBJ1-1; unclear D gene. Deletions cut 0 bases from V and 1 base from J, with 7 bases between. Germline values: CDR1 SGHKS, CDR2 YYEKEE (reference sequence). The CDR3 runs to 14 residues. In DNA, the CDR3 is TGTGCCAGCAGCTTGGTGATCCAGAACACTGAAGCTTTCTTT. Translation: CASSLVIQNTEAFF.

This clonotype was recorded many times. This chain connects TRBV2 to TRBJ2-4; 9 positions match TRBD1. The V and J ends lost 5 bases and 1 base, in that order; junction bases with no gene match: 12. This CDR3 has 18 residues. From germline, CDR1 is SNHLY and CDR2 FYNNEI. The CDR3 loop is CASSPGQGNGGAKNIQYF. The CDR3 nucleotides are TGTGCCAGCAGTCCGGGACAGGGTAACGGGGGGGCCAAAAACATTCAGTACTTC.

This clonotype was counted many times. This chain uses TRBV3-1 with TRBJ2-1; 7 bases are shared with TRBD1. CDR1 is LGHDT, CDR2 YNNKEL, per germline (reference sequence). The CDR3 sequence is 14 residues long. Germline trimming cut 4 bases from V and 9 bases from J; bases unmatched to any gene: 9. The CDR3 loop reads CASSLVRTGGEQFF. The CDR3 nucleotides are TGTGCCAGCAGCCTGGTTCGGACAGGAGGTGAGCAGTTCTTC.

At least ten counts were recorded for this clonotype. The rearrangement uses TRBV11-3 and TRBJ2-2; D not certain. Germline assignment: CDR1 SGHNT and CDR2 YENEEA. The CDR3 runs to 17 residues. V lost 1 base to trimming and J lost 0 bases, with 12 bases between them. CDR3 DNA: TGTGCCAGCAGCTTAGCCTTCGGGTCCTCGAACACCGGGGAGCTGTTTTTT. This gives the protein CASSLAFGSSNTGELFF.

The V call is TRBV2, the J call TRBJ2-1; 13 positions agree with TRBD2. V shed 6 bases, J shed 6 bases, and the junction held 5 bases outside the gene matches. The CDR3 spans 15 residues. Germline CDR1 SNHLY, CDR2 FYNNEI. The CDR3 loop is CASSPGLAGVNEQFF. The DNA of the CDR3 is TGTGCCAGCAGCCCTGGACTAGCGGGGGTCAATGAGCAGTTCTTC.

This clonotype was counted at least ten times. This sequence joins TRBV19 and TRBJ2-7; the match to TRBD2 covers 9 bases. Germline lookup yields CDR1 LNHDA and CDR2 SQIVND (reference sequence). The CDR3 has 15 residues. After removal of 3 bases from V and 2 bases from J, the junction contained 5 bases not matched to a gene. The CDR3 region has the DNA TGTGCCAGTAGTATCAGAAGCGGGGGGCCCTACGAGCAGTACTTC. Translating gives CASSIRSGGPYEQYF.

In its sample, this clonotype was seen many times. The chain combines TRBV5-1 with TRBJ2-3; D call uncertain. The CDR3 totals 16 residues. Deletions cut 0 bases from V and 6 bases from J, with 17 bases between. Germline V gene sequence: CDR1 SGHRS, CDR2 YFSETQ. The CDR3 is CASSLEASPQADTQYF. For the CDR3, the DNA is TGCGCCAGCAGCTTGGAGGCTAGTCCTCAAGCGGATACGCAGTATTTT.

This clonotype was counted ten times or more. This sequence joins TRBV20-1 and TRBJ1-4, with D perhaps TRBD1 (6 bases). Germline V lookup: CDR1 DFQATT, CDR2 SNEGSKA (reference sequence). Trimming pared 3 bases from V and 0 bases from J, leaving 14 bases between. This CDR3 is 16 amino acids long. The CDR3, as DNA: TGCAGTGCTAGTAAGGACAGTTTGGCAACTAATGAAAAACTGTTTTTT. The encoded protein is CSASKDSLATNEKLFF.

This clonotype was observed at least ten times. The rearrangement joins TRBV2 to TRBJ2-4; D remains unclear. From germline, CDR1 is SNHLY and CDR2 FYNNEI. Between the trimmed V and J ends, which lost 1 base and 6 bases, there was a span of 7 bases. The CDR3 has 13 residues. The CDR3 sequence: CASSEGMVNIQYF. For the CDR3, the DNA is TGTGCCAGCAGTGAAGGAATGGTAAACATTCAGTACTTC.

The chain carries TRBV18 and TRBJ2-4; tentatively, D is TRBD1 or TRBD2 (5 bases each). This CDR3 has 15 residues. Germline CDR1 is KGHSH and CDR2 is LQKENI. Trimming stripped 1 base from V and 9 bases from J, with 16 bases between. CDR3 bases: TGTGCCAGCTCACCACAGGTCAGGGAGAATGGCATTCAGTACTTC. Translated: CASSPQVRENGIQYF.

This chain connects TRBV6-5 to TRBJ1-1; D is unclear. The CDR3 sequence is 12 residues long. V was shortened by 2 bases and J by 5 bases, with 6 bases between the two germline ends. The germline CDR1 and CDR2 sequences are MNHEY and SVGAGI. The CDR3 sequence: CASSYGETEAFF. For the CDR3, the DNA is TGTGCCAGCAGTTACGGGGAAACTGAAGCTTTCTTT.

A few counts support this clonotype. V usage is TRBV5-1 and J usage is TRBJ1-4, with a tentative D call TRBD1 (6 bases). The CDR3 sequence is 17 residues long. Trimming removed 0 bases at V and 3 bases at J, with 15 bases between. Germline V gene data show CDR1 as SGHRS and CDR2 as YFSETQ. For the CDR3, the DNA is TGCGCCAGCAGCTTGGGGGCTTCGGGGGGCTCTAATGAAAAACTGTTTTTT. Its protein is CASSLGASGGSNEKLFF.

In its sample, this clonotype was seen many times. V gene TRBV20-1 combines with J gene TRBJ1-1, with 8 bases aligning to TRBD1. J lost 3 bases, V lost 2 bases, and 2 bases had no gene match. Germline V gene data show CDR1 as DFQATT and CDR2 as SNEGSKA (reference sequence). The CDR3 has 13 amino acids. The CDR3 DNA reads TGCAGTGCTAGAAAACAGGGGGACACTGAAGCTTTCTTT. As protein: CSARKQGDTEAFF.

Ten or more counts support this clonotype. The V call is TRBV4-1, the J call TRBJ2-1; 8 nucleotides match TRBD1. Germline trimming cut 5 bases from V and 2 bases from J; bases unmatched to any gene: 5. In germline, CDR1 is MGHRA, CDR2 YSYEKL. This CDR3 region has 15 residues. CDR3 protein: CASSAGQGAYNEQFF. In nucleotides, the CDR3 is TGCGCCAGCAGCGCCGGACAGGGCGCCTACAATGAGCAGTTCTTC.

This clonotype occurred many times. The chain carries TRBV18 and TRBJ1-3; maybe TRBD1 (6 bases). This CDR3 comprises 15 residues. V was trimmed by 0 bases and J by 1 base, leaving 7 bases between them. Germline V gives CDR1 KGHSH, CDR2 LQKENI. The CDR3 is CASSPPGGSGNTIYF. The CDR3, as DNA: TGTGCCAGCTCACCACCAGGGGGATCTGGAAACACCATATATTTT.

The chain links TRBV20-1 to TRBJ2-1; 11 nucleotides match TRBD2. Germline V gives CDR1 DFQATT, CDR2 SNEGSKA (reference sequence). The CDR3 has 14 residues. V was clipped by 3 bases and J by 9 bases; unmatched bases: 7. The CDR3 is CSARPGTSGIEQFF. CDR3 nucleotides: TGCAGTGCTAGGCCCGGGACTAGCGGTATTGAGCAGTTCTTC.

This clonotype occurred many times. J is TRBJ2-1 and V is TRBV3-1; 8 bases fit TRBD1. CDR3 length equals 15 residues. The J segment lost 9 bases and the V segment lost 0 bases, leaving 7 bases of the junction unmatched. Germline-derived CDR1 and CDR2 are LGHDT and YNNKEL (reference sequence). The CDR3 bases are TGTGCCAGCAGCCAAGAGCAGGGGGCGCGGTCTGAGCAGTTCTTC. It specifies CASSQEQGARSEQFF.

A word on this clonotype: A single base separates this from a much larger clone, so it may be a read error. This rearrangement joins TRBV11-2 to TRBJ2-3, with 8 bases aligning to TRBD2. Germline V gives CDR1 SGHAT, CDR2 FQNNGV. The CDR3 loop spans 15 amino acids. In DNA form, the CDR3 reads TGTGCCAGAAGCTTATATCGGGGGGGCCCAGATACGCAGTATTTT. This codes for CARSLYRGGPDTQYF.

This clonotype has a count of ten or more. The genes are TRBV12-3 or TRBV12-4 and TRBJ1-6; D gene unclear. The CDR3 has 12 amino acids. Between the trimmed V and J ends, which lost 0 bases and 7 bases, there was a span of 1 base. CDR3 coding DNA: TGTGCCAGCAGTTTAGCCAATTCACCCCTCCACTTT. Encoded protein: CASSLANSPLHF.

This clonotype has a handful of counts. V usage is TRBV6-6 and J usage is TRBJ1-3; D gene uncertain. The germline V and J ends were trimmed by 5 bases and 4 bases, with 12 bases remaining between them. This CDR3 region has 14 residues. CDR1 MNHNY and CDR2 SVGAGI come from the germline V gene (reference sequence). CDR3 in amino acids: CASSVEPKGNTIYF. The CDR3 nucleotides read TGTGCCAGCAGTGTGGAGCCGAAAGGAAACACCATATATTTT.

This clonotype was counted a few times. V usage is TRBV2 and J usage is TRBJ1-1; 7 bases agree with TRBD1. The CDR3 covers 14 residues. Per germline, CDR1 SNHLY and CDR2 FYNNEI. V dropped 7 bases and J dropped 4; count of bases not matched to a gene: 9. The CDR3 loop reads CASKSRGFSTEAFF. CDR3 DNA sequence: TGTGCCAGCAAAAGCAGGGGGTTCAGCACTGAAGCTTTCTTT.

This clonotype has more than one count but fewer than ten. This chain links TRBV29-1 with TRBJ2-1; possibly TRBD2 for D (6 bases). Germline V CDR1 and CDR2: SQVTM, ANQGSEA. The CDR3 has 13 amino acids. V was shortened by 5 bases and J by 7 bases, with 15 bases between the two germline ends. The CDR3 DNA reads as TGCAGCGTTCTTGGGGCAGGGAGGAATGAGCAGTTCTTC. This translates into CSVLGAGRNEQFF.

This clonotype has only a few counts. The rearrangement joins TRBV5-6 to TRBJ1-1; the D gene is possibly TRBD1 (6 bases). CDR3 size: 16 residues. Germline V gene sequence: CDR1 SGHDT, CDR2 YYEEEE. Trimming removed 5 bases at V and 4 bases at J, with 21 bases between. The DNA of the CDR3 is TGTGCCAGCAGTCCCACATGGACAGCATTGATCACTGAAGCTTTCTTT. Translated: CASSPTWTALITEAFF.

This clonotype has only a few counts. The chain has TRBV10-2 and TRBJ2-3; TRBD2 matches 9 bases. The J segment lost 2 bases and the V segment lost 1 base, leaving 4 bases of the junction unmatched. CDR1 and CDR2 (germline): WSHSY, SAAADI. The length of the CDR3 is 16 residues. CDR3: CASSEFRGGATDTQYF. The CDR3 coding sequence is TGCGCCAGCAGTGAGTTTCGCGGGGGGGCCACAGATACGCAGTATTTT.

This clonotype was found many times. The chain carries TRBV6-5 and TRBJ1-1; D gene uncertain. There are 14 residues in the CDR3. The germline V gene has CDR1 MNHEY and CDR2 SVGAGI. With 2 bases removed from V and 0 bases from J, the gap between germline ends came to 7 bases. The CDR3 reads CASSYRPMNTEAFF. CDR3 DNA: TGTGCCAGCAGTTACAGGCCTATGAACACTGAAGCTTTCTTT.

The chain recombines TRBV5-1 with TRBJ1-1; D is unclear. The germline V and J ends were trimmed by 0 bases and 0 bases, with 12 bases remaining between them. Germline lookup yields CDR1 SGHRS and CDR2 YFSETQ. This CDR3 comprises 16 residues. In DNA form, the CDR3 reads TGCGCCAGCAGCTTGGCGGCGATGATAATGAACACTGAAGCTTTCTTT. Translated: CASSLAAMIMNTEAFF. Using reference TRBV5-1 and TRBJ1-1 for the parts outside the CDR3, the full variable domain is KAGVTQTPRYLIKTRGQQVTLSCSPISGHRSVSWYQQTPGQGLQFLFEYFSETQRNKGNFPGRFSGRQFSNSRSEMNVSTLELGDSALYLCASSLAAMIMNTEAFFGQGTRLTVV.

This clonotype came up many times. The chain couples TRBV12-3 or TRBV12-4 to TRBJ2-1; 10 positions agree with TRBD2. The J segment lost 2 bases and the V segment lost 0 bases, leaving 4 bases of the junction unmatched. CDR3 length: 17 residues. The chain's CDR3 is CASSLAAGGPPYNEQFF. The DNA of the CDR3 is TGTGCCAGCAGTTTAGCAGCGGGGGGGCCTCCCTACAATGAGCAGTTCTTC.

The chain joins TRBV5-1 to TRBJ1-1; D might be TRBD1 (5 bases). This CDR3 comprises 14 residues. Looked up from germline, CDR1 is SGHRS and CDR2 is YFSETQ. V dropped 3 bases and J dropped 2 bases, with 11 bases sitting between them. The CDR3 DNA is TGCGCCAGCAGCTCGTCGACAGTCAACACTGAAGCTTTCTTT. Translation: CASSSSTVNTEAFF.